The rows below give T cell receptor beta chains drawn from one sample of a study of cytomegalovirus exposure and HLA in healthy donors. Clones were sequenced by immunoSEQ multiplex PCR, and TCRdb holds only the in-frame ones, with some missing. The data contain under 150,000 clones, 63% of them seen just once; the ten biggest clones take up about 9.1%. The sequencing sample was made of PBMCs. The source of these receptors is a man aged 35-49 years in good health and CMV-seropositive. Both conserved end residues are part of each CDR3. Fields, in order: V gene, J gene, D gene, clone size, CDR3 DNA, CDR3 protein. The D gene is left open where the match is weak. A clone size is listed for some rows: how often the clone was seen (once, few, many), or a class if it is expanded.

TRBV9,TRBJ1-3,TRBD1,once,TGTGCCAGCAGCCCTCGACAGGGGTATACTGGAAACACCATATATTTT,CASSPRQGYTGNTIYF
TRBV28,TRBJ1-2,TRBD1,.,TGTGCCAGCAGTTTAATGACAGGGGGCTATGGCTACACCTTC,CASSLMTGGYGYTF
TRBV5-1,TRBJ2-7,TRBD1,few,TGCGCCAGCAGCTGGGGGACAGGGTCTAGCCCCTACGAGCAGTACTTC,CASSWGTGSSPYEQYF
TRBV29-1,TRBJ2-7,.,.,TGCAGCGTTTTTATTTTTTCGGGAGCGGGCAGAATTTCCTACGAGCAGTACTTC,CSVFIFSGAGRISYEQYF
TRBV9,TRBJ1-2,TRBD1,.,TGTGCCAGCAGCGAGGGACAGGGAAACTATGGCTACACCTTC,CASSEGQGNYGYTF
TRBV19,TRBJ2-7,TRBD2,.,TGTGCCAGTAGTAGGACTAGCGGATACGAGCAGTACTTC,CASSRTSGYEQYF
TRBV6-1,TRBJ1-3,.,.,TGTGCCAGCAGTGAAGTGGTGGCCAGCTCTGGAAACACCATATATTTT,CASSEVVASSGNTIYF
TRBV5-1,TRBJ2-6,.,.,TGCGCCAGCAGCGGAGGGGACCCTGGGGCCAACGTCCTGACTTTC,CASSGGDPGANVLTF
TRBV6-5,TRBJ2-7,.,.,TGTGCCAGCAGTTACTCAGGTCTCCAGGCCTACGAGCAGTACTTC,CASSYSGLQAYEQYF
TRBV30,TRBJ2-3,.,.,TGTGCCTGGAGCCGGAGCGGCCAAACGTCTGGCGATACGCAGTATTTT,CAWSRSGQTSGDTQYF
TRBV28,TRBJ2-5,TRBD2,.,TGTGCCAGCAGTTTGGGGCTAGCGGGAGGGCGGAAGACCCAGTACTTC,CASSLGLAGGRKTQYF
TRBV19,TRBJ2-7,TRBD1,.,TGTGCCAGTAGTATAGCAGGGGGCACAGCTTACGAGCAGTACTTC,CASSIAGGTAYEQYF
TRBV7-9,TRBJ2-1,TRBD1,few,TGTGCCAGCAGACCCGGCCTGAGGACAGGGGGCATTAATGAGCAGTTCTTC,CASRPGLRTGGINEQFF
TRBV7-9,TRBJ2-7,.,.,TGTGCCAGCACCCCTCGAACAGGGTTGAGAGACGAGCAGTACTTC,CASTPRTGLRDEQYF
TRBV14,TRBJ2-1,.,.,TGTGCCAGCAGCCAAGTCAGGGGCGCTTACAATGAGCAGTTCTTC,CASSQVRGAYNEQFF
TRBV11-2,TRBJ1-1,.,few,TGTGCCAGCAGCTTTGAGGTGAACACTGAAGCTTTCTTT,CASSFEVNTEAFF
TRBV5-1,TRBJ1-1,TRBD1,.,TGCGCCAGCAGCTTTCGACAGGGTCAGAACACTGAAGCTTTCTTT,CASSFRQGQNTEAFF
TRBV9,TRBJ1-1,TRBD1,.,TGTGCCAGCAGCCCTACTCTCAGGGGGATTCGAGCTTTCTTT,CASSPTLRGIRAFF
TRBV28,TRBJ2-5,TRBD2,.,TGTGCCAGCAGTTTAGCGACTAGCGGGGATTTTTATCACCAAGAGACCCAGTACTTC,CASSLATSGDFYHQETQYF
TRBV11-3,TRBJ2-2,TRBD1,once,TGTGCCAGCAGCTTGACAGGGCCCGGGGAGCTGTTTTTT,CASSLTGPGELFF
TRBV27,TRBJ2-7,TRBD1,.,TGTGCCAGCAGACCGGGACAGGGGTACGAGCAGTACTTC,CASRPGQGYEQYF
TRBV10-1,TRBJ1-5,.,.,TGCGCCAGCAGTAAGCCTACCGGGGGGCAGCCCCAGCATTTT,CASSKPTGGQPQHF
TRBV29-1,TRBJ1-1,.,few,TGCAGCGTTGTCACAACAGGTGATAACACTGAAGCTTTCTTT,CSVVTTGDNTEAFF
TRBV5-5,TRBJ1-1,TRBD1,.,TGTGCCAGCAGATACAGGGGGCTAGACACTGAAGCTTTCTTT,CASRYRGLDTEAFF
TRBV5-1,TRBJ1-4,.,.,TGCGCCAGCAGCTTGGTTTCCGGCAGGGTCGGTGAAAAACTGTTTTTT,CASSLVSGRVGEKLFF
TRBV5-8,TRBJ2-7,TRBD2,.,TGTGCCAGCAGCTTGTGGGCTAGCGGGGCATCCTACGAGCAGTACTTC,CASSLWASGASYEQYF
TRBV18,TRBJ2-7,TRBD1,.,TGTGCCAGCAGCAACACAGGGGGGCCCCTGGGGAACAAGCAGTACTTC,CASSNTGGPLGNKQYF
TRBV6-1,TRBJ1-5,TRBD1,.,TGTGCCAGCAGCCCAGGGGGAAGCAATCAGCCCCAGCATTTT,CASSPGGSNQPQHF
TRBV7-8,TRBJ1-1,.,few,TGTGCCAGCAGTACTAACACTGAAGCTTTCTTT,CASSTNTEAFF
TRBV15,TRBJ1-5,.,.,TGTGCCACCAAGGAGACTTACAATCAGCCCCAGCATTTT,CATKETYNQPQHF
TRBV7-9,TRBJ2-7,.,few,TGTGCCAGCAGGGGGGAGGGGGCCTACGAGCAGTACTTC,CASRGEGAYEQYF
TRBV28,TRBJ1-2,TRBD1,.,TGTGCCAGCAGTTCACATACCGGGACAGGGGTCGTTGGCGGCTACACCTTC,CASSSHTGTGVVGGYTF
TRBV28,TRBJ1-1,TRBD1,few,TGTGCCAGCAGGACGGGACAGGGTTTGAACACTGAAGCTTTCTTT,CASRTGQGLNTEAFF
TRBV19,TRBJ2-3,.,.,TGTGCCAGTAGTATAGGGCTAGCTTTATTCACAGATACGCAGTATTTT,CASSIGLALFTDTQYF
TRBV27,TRBJ2-2,.,.,TGTGCCAGCAGCCTACGGCTAGCAGTTATTCCCGGGGAGCTGTTTTTT,CASSLRLAVIPGELFF
TRBV25-1,TRBJ1-6,.,few,TGTGCCAGCAGTGGACAGCATAATTCACCCCTCCACTTT,CASSGQHNSPLHF
TRBV6-6,TRBJ2-5,.,.,TGTGCCAGCAGTTACTCGACCGGCGGGGCGCAGGGGACCCAGTACTTC,CASSYSTGGAQGTQYF
TRBV11-3,TRBJ1-1,TRBD1,.,TGTGCCAGCAGCTCAGGGGGTCCGAACACTGAAGCTTTCTTT,CASSSGGPNTEAFF
TRBV18,TRBJ1-2,.,.,TGTGCCAGCTCACCACAACCAAAGACAAAAGATTATGGCTACACCTTC,CASSPQPKTKDYGYTF
TRBV14,TRBJ2-7,TRBD1,.,TGTGCCAGCAGCCAACTGGGACAGGGGGCCGACGAGCAGTACTTC,CASSQLGQGADEQYF
TRBV7-2,TRBJ2-7,.,few,TGTGCCAGCAGCTTTCAAGGGGCGCAGGGCGAGCAGTACTTC,CASSFQGAQGEQYF
TRBV15,TRBJ2-3,TRBD2,few,TGTGCCACCAGCTCCCCCCTTAGGCTAGCGGGAGTAGGAGATACGCAGTATTTT,CATSSPLRLAGVGDTQYF
TRBV18,TRBJ1-2,.,.,TGTGCCAGCTCACCACAGTATACGGACTATGGCTACACCTTC,CASSPQYTDYGYTF
TRBV7-2,TRBJ2-2,TRBD2,.,TGTGCCAGCAGCCTAAATACTAGGACTAGCGGGAGGACCGGGGAGCTGTTTTTT,CASSLNTRTSGRTGELFF
TRBV28,TRBJ2-1,.,.,TGTGCCAGCGGTGAGTCTAGCCGTAGCAATGAGCAGTTCTTC,CASGESSRSNEQFF
TRBV29-1,TRBJ1-1,.,.,TGCAGCGCCTCCCAAACTGCCATGAACACTGAAGCTTTCTTT,CSASQTAMNTEAFF
TRBV28,TRBJ2-7,.,few,TGTGCCAGCATCCTCGGCGGGCCAACGTCGGGCTACGAGCAGTACTTC,CASILGGPTSGYEQYF
TRBV5-4,TRBJ2-2,TRBD1,.,TGTGCCAGCAGCTTGGCGGGCACAGGGGGCGCGAACACCGGGGAGCTGTTTTTT,CASSLAGTGGANTGELFF
TRBV9,TRBJ2-2,.,.,TGTGCCAGCAGCGATATCGGGGGAAAGGGCGCCGGGGAGCTGTTTTTT,CASSDIGGKGAGELFF
TRBV6-6,TRBJ1-6,.,.,TGTGCCAGCATTGGGGGGTCTGGGTCACCCCTCCACTTT,CASIGGSGSPLHF
TRBV6-5,TRBJ2-5,TRBD2,.,TGTGCCAGCAGTTACGCCGGACTAGCGCAAGAGACCCAGTACTTC,CASSYAGLAQETQYF
TRBV6-1,TRBJ1-2,.,.,TGTGCCAGCACGGTGTCTGCTAACTATGGCTACACCTTC,CASTVSANYGYTF
TRBV7-9,TRBJ2-7,.,.,TGTGCCAGCAGCTTAACATCCAGCGGTCCCTACGAGCAGTACTTC,CASSLTSSGPYEQYF
TRBV4-1,TRBJ1-5,.,.,TGCGCCAGCAGCCTTCTCGACAGAGGCAATCAGCCCCAGCATTTT,CASSLLDRGNQPQHF
TRBV5-4,TRBJ1-2,TRBD1,once,TGTGCCAGCAGCCCGCCGGACAGGGTTGACGGCTACACCTTC,CASSPPDRVDGYTF
TRBV19,TRBJ2-6,.,.,TGTGCCAGTAGTAGAAAACGTCAGGGCATCTCTGGGGCCAACGTCCTGACTTTC,CASSRKRQGISGANVLTF
TRBV11-2,TRBJ1-2,.,.,TGTGCCAGCAGCTTAGGCGGGGATCTCCTCTATGGCTACACCTTC,CASSLGGDLLYGYTF
TRBV2,TRBJ1-4,.,few,TGTGCCAGCAAACGGGAGGAAAAACTGTTTTTT,CASKREEKLFF